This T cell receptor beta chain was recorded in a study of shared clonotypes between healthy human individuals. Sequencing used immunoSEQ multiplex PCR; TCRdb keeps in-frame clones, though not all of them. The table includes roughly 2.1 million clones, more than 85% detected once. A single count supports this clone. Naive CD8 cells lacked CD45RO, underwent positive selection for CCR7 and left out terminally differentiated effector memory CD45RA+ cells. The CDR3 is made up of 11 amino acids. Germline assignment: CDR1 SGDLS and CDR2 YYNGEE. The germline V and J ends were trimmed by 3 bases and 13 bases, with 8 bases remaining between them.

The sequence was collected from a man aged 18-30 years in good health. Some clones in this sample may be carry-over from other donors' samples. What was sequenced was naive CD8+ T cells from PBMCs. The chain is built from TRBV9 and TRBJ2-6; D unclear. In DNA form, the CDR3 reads TGTGCCAGCAGCGACCCCCGGGTCCTGACTTTC. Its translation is CASSDPRVLTF.